These 2 T cell receptor beta chains were all obtained from the same sample, sequenced in a study of T cells in Graves' hyperthyroidism and ophthalmopathy. The investigators amplified TCR beta CDR3 regions from RNA transcripts. The HTBI primer set served for first-round RT-PCR of the TCR CDR3. TCRdb processed the multiplex PCR reads anew with MiXCR; each CDR3 protein has one entry. The data show hundreds of thousands of distinct CDR3 sequences, 14% seen once. The material sequenced was blood. These receptors originate from a woman aged 25 to 45 with Graves' hyperthyroidism that later progressed to Graves' ophthalmopathy.

This clonotype was observed at least ten times. The chain employs TRBV5-6 and TRBJ1-4; no definite D call. The CDR3 is 14 residues long. Deletions cut 4 bases from V and 1 base from J, with 8 bases between. From germline, CDR1 is SGHDT and CDR2 YYEEEE. The CDR3 region is CASSLSLTNEKLFF. CDR3 DNA sequence: TGTGCCAGCAGCCTATCACTAACTAATGAAAAACTGTTTTTT. Complete variable domain (other parts from reference TRBV5-6 and TRBJ1-4): DAGVTQSPTHLIKTRGQQVTLRCSPKSGHDTVSWYQQALGQGPQFIFQYYEEEERQRGNFPDRFSGHQFPNYSSELNVNALLLGDSALYLCASSLSLTNEKLFFGSGTQLSVL.

The genes are TRBV28 and TRBJ2-7; D gene ambiguous. Trimming stripped 4 bases from V and 1 base from J, with 17 bases between. The CDR3 is made up of 16 amino acids. Germline CDR1 MDHEN, CDR2 SYDVKM. In DNA form, the CDR3 reads TGTGCCAGCAGTTCTACCGGTGGGAAATCTTCCTACGAGCAGTACTTC. Its protein is CASSSTGGKSSYEQYF.